This TCR beta chain stems from a study of CD8 T cells in ankylosing spondylitis. Study-wide results and caveats: For ankylosing spondylitis blood, a TCR beta motif of 7 or 8 highly homologous variants appeared characteristic. Prior literature has documented some motif variants in synovial fluid and blood from reactive arthritis. Disease-linked clones were reportedly significantly enriched in matched ankylosing spondylitis synovial fluid.

The length of the CDR3 is 15 residues. CDR1 MNHEY and CDR2 SVGEGT come from the germline V gene. V gave up 5 bases and J gave up 5 bases; unmatched junction bases: 6. Scientists made TCR beta libraries using quantitative 5'-RACE with molecular barcodes. TCRdb called the 5' RACE reads again in MiXCR, with one record for every CDR3 protein. Seen here are a few hundred thousand distinct CDR3 sequences, around 20% observed once, and the top ten hold about 16%. In the case of this clonotype: Its antigen is currently unknown.

This chain links TRBV6-2 or TRBV6-3 with TRBJ2-7, with 13 positions matching TRBD2. Sequencing used blood, either unsorted or a sorted T cell fraction (not recorded which). The TCR comes from a male donor with ankylosing spondylitis. The CDR3 region has the DNA TGTGCCAGCAGTCGGACTAGCGGGAGAGAGAACGAGCAGTACTTC. Protein product: CASSRTSGRENEQYF.